The 23 T cell receptor beta chains listed next were all sequenced from one sample in a study of CD8+CD57+ T cells in acquired aplastic anemia. Genomic DNA, serving as template, underwent TCR beta VDJ and CDR3 profiling. TCRdb itself ran the reads through MiXCR, one entry per CDR3 protein. The sample contains about 160,000 distinct CDR3 sequences, 65% to 75% of which appear only once. Sequenced patients had shown CD8+CD57+ cell expansion by flow cytometry. The material sequenced was sorted CD4+, CD8+, or CD8+CD57+ T cells (not recorded which) from PBMCs. The receptors stem from a human donor with aplastic anemia.

This clonotype came up many times. The CDR3 protein is CASSLDGLAGSTDTQYF. For the CDR3, the DNA is TGTGCCAGCAGCTTAGACGGGCTAGCGGGTAGCACAGATACGCAGTATTTT. This chain uses TRBV11-2 with TRBJ2-3, with 8 bases matching TRBD2. Germline values: CDR1 SGHAT, CDR2 FQNNGV. CDR3 length: 17 amino acids. V lost 0 bases to trimming and J lost 0 bases; unmatched junction nucleotides: 5. The complete variable domain, with remaining parts taken from reference TRBV11-2 and TRBJ2-3, reads EAGVAQSPRYKIIEKRQSVAFWCNPISGHATLYWYQQILGQGPKLLIQFQNNGVVDDSQLPKDRFSAERLKGVDSTLKIQPAKLEDSAVYLCASSLDGLAGSTDTQYFGPGTRLTVL.

The chain has TRBV24-1 and TRBJ2-1; weak D call: TRBD1 (6 bases). Trimming cost V 3 bases and J 3 bases, with 17 bases left between them. CDR1 KGHDR and CDR2 SFDVKD come from the germline V gene. This CDR3 spans 17 amino acids. In nucleotides, the CDR3 is TGTGCCACCAGTGATCCCGCGCCGGGACAAGACTACAATGAGCAGTTCTTC. Encoded protein: CATSDPAPGQDYNEQFF.

The chain carries TRBV6-5 and TRBJ2-7; D may be TRBD1 or TRBD2 (5 bases each). The CDR3 length is 13 residues. V dropped 5 bases and J dropped 3 bases, with 11 bases sitting between them. Germline V gene data show CDR1 as MNHEY and CDR2 as SVGAGI. The CDR3 DNA is TGTGCCAGCAGTCCGGGACGTGACTACGAGCAGTACTTC. Amino acids: CASSPGRDYEQYF.

This clonotype was recorded only once. The rearrangement uses TRBV29-1 and TRBJ1-1; D unclear. This CDR3 region has 14 residues. Trimming left V 1 base short and J 4 bases short, with 13 bases between. CDR1 is SQVTM, CDR2 ANQGSEA, per germline. Here the CDR3 reads CSVEGRAAGTEAFF. The CDR3 DNA follows: TGCAGCGTTGAAGGACGGGCAGCGGGCACTGAAGCTTTCTTT.

Of note for this clonotype: The junction and the germline gene differ at one end; a read error may be behind it. This CDR3 is CASSPRDTGELFF. The CDR3 nucleotides read TGTGCCAGCAGCCCCAGGGACACCGGGGAGCTGTTTTTT. The V gene is TRBV5-1, the J gene TRBJ2-2, with D perhaps TRBD1 (5 bases). The CDR3 contains 13 residues. CDR1 is SGHRS and CDR2 is YFSETQ in the germline V gene.

About this clonotype itself: One end of the junction does not line up with germline, which may come from a read error. The chain couples TRBV6-2 or TRBV6-3 to TRBJ2-5; 9 bases align to TRBD1. The CDR3 is 16 residues long. The germline CDR1 and CDR2 sequences are MNHEY and SVGEGT. Here the CDR3 reads CASSPGTGPNQEAQYF. The CDR3 DNA reads TGTGCCAGCAGCCCCGGGACAGGGCCGAACCAAGAGGCCCAGTACTTC.

The chain couples TRBV25-1 to TRBJ2-2, with D perhaps matching TRBD1 (6 bases). The germline V gene encodes CDR1 MGHDK and CDR2 SYGVNS. This CDR3 comprises 15 residues. The V and J ends lost 5 bases and 2 bases respectively, with 12 bases between them. The CDR3 region has the DNA TGTGCCAGCAGTTTGAGGGGGACAAACACCGGGGAGCTGTTTTTT. Translating it yields CASSLRGTNTGELFF.

The chain has TRBV6-4 and TRBJ1-1; 7 bases agree with TRBD1. The trim removed 5 bases at V and 1 base at J, leaving 7 bases unmatched. CDR1 and CDR2 (germline): MRHNA, SNTAGT. The CDR3 is 15 residues long. CDR3 sequence reads: CASSSQGTANTEAFF. The CDR3 DNA is TGTGCCAGCAGTTCCCAGGGGACAGCGAACACTGAAGCTTTCTTT.

V and J are TRBV12-3 or TRBV12-4 and TRBJ2-2, with D possibly being TRBD1 (5 bases). The CDR3 is made up of 14 amino acids. V lost 7 bases to trimming and J lost 4 bases, with 13 bases between them. The CDR3 DNA follows: TGTGCCAGCACTTCAACAGGTTCCACCGGGGAGCTGTTTTTT. Translated: CASTSTGSTGELFF.

The chain employs TRBV2 and TRBJ2-1, with 12 bases aligning to TRBD2. The V and J ends lost 7 bases and 3 bases, in that order; junction bases with no gene match: 7. The CDR3 is 16 residues long. CDR1 is SNHLY, CDR2 FYNNEI, per germline. The CDR3 DNA follows: TGTGCCAGCAAGAGACTAGCGGGGGAAGACTACAATGAGCAGTTCTTC. It yields the protein CASKRLAGEDYNEQFF.

The rearrangement joins TRBV7-2 to TRBJ2-3; TRBD2 is a possible D gene (5 bases). The V end was cut by 6 bases, the J end by 4 bases, with 20 bases between. This CDR3 comprises 16 residues. Germline-derived CDR1 and CDR2 are SGHTA and FQGNSA. CDR3 DNA sequence: TGTGCCAGCAGGAAATTGGAGCGGAGGTGGGCAGATACGCAGTATTTT. Protein sequence: CASRKLERRWADTQYF.

The chain carries TRBV9 and TRBJ2-3, with D perhaps TRBD1 or TRBD2 (5 bases each). The CDR3 is 15 residues long. V was cut by 0 bases and J by 2 bases, with 10 bases left in between. Germline CDR1 and CDR2: SGDLS and YYNGEE. CDR3 nucleotides: TGTGCCAGCAGCGTAGTAAGGGACCCCACAGATACGCAGTATTTT. It codes for CASSVVRDPTDTQYF.

The chain couples TRBV29-1 to TRBJ2-3; 11 bases fit TRBD1. The germline V gene has CDR1 SQVTM and CDR2 ANQGSEA. The ends lost 7 bases at V and 3 bases at J; junction bases unmatched: 12. There are 16 residues in the CDR3. The CDR3 region is CSGKPGQGVRTDTQYF. DNA of the CDR3: TGCAGCGGGAAGCCGGGACAGGGGGTGCGGACAGATACGCAGTATTTT.

V and J are TRBV9 and TRBJ1-6; no definite D call. Germline loops: CDR1 SGDLS, CDR2 YYNGEE. The CDR3 contains 14 residues. Trimming removed 4 bases at V and 5 bases at J, with 10 bases between. CDR3 DNA: TGTGCCAGCAGCTTGGGCCAGAATAATTCACCCCTCCACTTT. This gives the protein CASSLGQNNSPLHF.

This chain connects TRBV7-9 to TRBJ2-7; 8 nucleotides align to TRBD1. V lost 4 bases, J lost 7 bases, and 9 bases stayed unmatched. Looked up from germline, CDR1 is SEHNR and CDR2 is FQNEAQ (reference sequence). This CDR3 has 14 residues. This CDR3 is CASSSGQGSEEQYF. The CDR3 DNA reads as TGTGCCAGCAGCTCCGGACAGGGCTCGGAAGAGCAGTACTTC.

The rearrangement links TRBV29-1 to TRBJ2-3; unclear D gene. V lost 7 bases and J 2 bases, leaving 10 bases between the germline ends. CDR3 length equals 12 residues. Germline V gives CDR1 SQVTM, CDR2 ANQGSEA. This chain's CDR3 is CSGYRTTDTQYF. The DNA of the CDR3 is TGCAGCGGCTATAGGACCACAGATACGCAGTATTTT.

This clonotype has just a few counts. The chain uses TRBV6-5 and TRBJ2-7; D is uncertain. The V end was cut by 2 bases, the J end by 6 bases, with 11 bases between. Germline assignment: CDR1 MNHEY and CDR2 SVGAGI. CDR3 size: 13 residues. CDR3 protein: CASSYGRLAEQYF. The CDR3 DNA reads TGTGCCAGCAGTTACGGACGCCTGGCCGAGCAGTACTTC.

This clonotype appeared a few times. J is TRBJ2-5 and V is TRBV7-2, with 8 bases matching TRBD2. This CDR3 region has 14 residues. Germline loops: CDR1 SGHTA, CDR2 FQGNSA. V gave up 2 bases and J gave up 4 bases; unmatched junction bases: 3. CDR3 nucleotides: TGTGCCAGCAGCTTAAGCGGGAGTTTAGAGACCCAGTACTTC. It is translated as CASSLSGSLETQYF.

The chain is built from TRBV2 and TRBJ2-7, with TRBD2 identical over 12 bases. J gave up 5 bases and V 6 bases, and 2 bases lay outside the gene matches. The V gene's germline CDR1 is SNHLY and CDR2 FYNNEI. This CDR3 spans 13 amino acids. This CDR3 reads CASRRLAGDEQYF. The CDR3, as DNA: TGTGCCAGCAGGCGACTAGCGGGGGACGAGCAGTACTTC.

There are a few counts of this clonotype. V and J are TRBV20-1 and TRBJ2-5, with D perhaps matching TRBD2 (6 bases). This CDR3 has 11 residues. From germline, CDR1 is DFQATT and CDR2 SNEGSKA (reference sequence). The V end was cut by 5 bases, the J end by 6 bases, with 10 bases between. The CDR3: CSAPREKTQYF. For the CDR3, the DNA is TGCAGTGCTCCCCGGGAGAAGACCCAGTACTTC.

This clonotype was observed a single time. The chain carries TRBV15 and TRBJ1-2, with 10 positions matching TRBD1. V lost 5 bases to trimming and J lost 3 bases; unmatched junction nucleotides: 6. CDR3 length equals 15 residues. Germline-derived CDR1 and CDR2 are LNHNV and YYDKDF (reference sequence). CDR3 residues: CATSVGQGGYYGYTF. CDR3 DNA: TGTGCCACCAGCGTAGGACAGGGGGGATACTATGGCTACACCTTC.

This rearrangement joins TRBV20-1 to TRBJ2-1; 8 bases align to TRBD1. CDR3 length: 14 amino acids. The V segment lost 3 bases and the J segment 5 bases; nucleotides outside the gene matches: 6. The germline V gene has CDR1 DFQATT and CDR2 SNEGSKA (reference sequence). CDR3 nucleotides: TGCAGTGCTAGGGACAGGGTCGGCCACAATGAGCAGTTCTTC. Translating it yields CSARDRVGHNEQFF.

There are a few counts of this clonotype. V gene TRBV2 combines with J gene TRBJ2-1; either TRBD1 or TRBD2 may fit D (6 bases each). Germline V lookup: CDR1 SNHLY, CDR2 FYNNEI. V shed 4 bases and J shed 6 bases, with 13 bases lying between them. This CDR3 region has 14 residues. The CDR3 DNA is TGTGCCAGCAGTGCTATAGGGGGAGGCAATGAGCAGTTCTTC. Translating it yields CASSAIGGGNEQFF.